The rows below give T cell receptor beta chains drawn from one sample of a study of T cell responses to AZD1222 COVID-19 vaccine. This table comes from immunoSEQ multiplex PCR, and its TCRdb copy is limited to in-frame clones, with some not included. Of about 22,000 clones in the sample, 65% to 90% are singletons; the top ten hold 40% to 55%. The sequencing used peripheral blood, collected on day 0 of AZD1222 vaccination. The receptor source for this set is an adult in good health. Both conserved end residues are part of each CDR3. A D gene is named only where the DNA matches it firmly. Size is omitted from some rows. Given values are once, few, many or a class for expanded clones.

CDR3 protein | CDR3 DNA | clone size | D gene | J gene | V gene
CASSLSPRGNTEAFF | TGTGCCAGCAGCTTATCCCCGCGCGGGAACACTGAAGCTTTCTTT | . | . | TRBJ1-1 | TRBV13
CASSLGTLNTEAFF | TGCGCCAGCAGCTTGGGCACCTTGAACACTGAAGCTTTCTTT | . | . | TRBJ1-1 | TRBV5-1
CASSPSGGGDPNQDTQYF | TGTGCCAGCAGCCCCAGTGGGGGAGGAGATCCCAATCAAGATACGCAGTATTTT | . | . | TRBJ2-3 | TRBV13
CASTVPGLAGGLEQFF | TGTGCCAGCACCGTACCGGGACTAGCGGGGGGGCTTGAGCAGTTCTTC | once | TRBD2 | TRBJ2-1 | TRBV2
CASSYSPAGEPGELFF | TGTGCCAGCAGTTACTCCCCAGCGGGAGAACCCGGGGAGCTGTTTTTT | . | TRBD2 | TRBJ2-2 | TRBV6-6
CASSRGTGNTEAFF | TGTGCCAGCAGCCGAGGGACGGGGAACACTGAAGCTTTCTTT | . | . | TRBJ1-1 | TRBV11-3
CASSLQGLSNQPQHF | TGCGCCAGCAGCTTGCAGGGGTTAAGCAATCAGCCCCAGCATTTT | . | . | TRBJ1-5 | TRBV5-1
CASSLYPGEFTEAFF | TGTGCCAGCAGCTTATATCCGGGGGAGTTCACTGAAGCTTTCTTT | once | . | TRBJ1-1 | TRBV7-2
CASSVGGAGIPYEQYF | TGTGCCAGCAGCGTAGGAGGGGCAGGGATACCCTACGAGCAGTACTTC | . | . | TRBJ2-7 | TRBV9
CASSRSGIRPNEQFF | TGTGCCAGCAGCCGTAGCGGGATTCGGCCTAATGAGCAGTTCTTC | . | TRBD2 | TRBJ2-1 | TRBV7-9
CSARDNEQFF | TGCAGTGCTAGAGATAATGAGCAGTTCTTC | . | . | TRBJ2-1 | TRBV20-1
CASSSLAALSYNEQFF | TGTGCCAGCAGCTCCCTAGCGGCCCTCTCCTACAATGAGCAGTTCTTC | . | TRBD2 | TRBJ2-1 | TRBV7-9
CASKETDREVTEAFF | TGTGCCAGCAAAGAGACCGACAGGGAAGTCACTGAAGCTTTCTTT | . | TRBD1 | TRBJ1-1 | TRBV19
CASSLYGGETQYF | TGTGCCAGCAGCTTATACGGGGGGGAGACCCAGTACTTC | medium-sized | TRBD2 | TRBJ2-5 | TRBV7-2
CASSPAAGSGRVGTGELFF | TGTGCCAGCAGTCCGGCCGCGGGTAGCGGGAGGGTGGGCACCGGGGAGCTGTTTTTT | . | TRBD2 | TRBJ2-2 | TRBV27
CASSPILRTSGTDEQYF | TGTGCCAGCAGCCCAATACTGAGGACTAGCGGGACTGACGAGCAGTACTTC | once | TRBD2 | TRBJ2-7 | TRBV5-5
CAWSINTEAFF | TGTGCCTGGAGTATAAACACTGAAGCTTTCTTT | few | . | TRBJ1-1 | TRBV30
CASSERGGNTEAFF | TGTGCCAGCAGTGAAAGGGGAGGGAACACTGAAGCTTTCTTT | . | . | TRBJ1-1 | TRBV2
CATGAESGRDYNEQFF | TGTGCCACCGGTGCGGAAAGCGGGAGAGACTACAATGAGCAGTTCTTC | . | TRBD2 | TRBJ2-1 | TRBV24-1
CASSGRKGQQETQYF | TGCGCCAGCAGCGGGCGTAAGGGACAGCAAGAGACCCAGTACTTC | . | TRBD1 | TRBJ2-5 | TRBV5-1
CASSSSTNGELFF | TGTGCCAGCAGCTCGAGCACTAACGGGGAGCTGTTTTTT | . | . | TRBJ2-2 | TRBV9
CASSSLSVTTYEQYF | TGTGCCAGCAGCTCCCTTTCGGTGACGACCTACGAGCAGTACTTC | . | . | TRBJ2-7 | TRBV7-2
CSVDLWGGFKDTQYF | TGCAGCGTTGATTTATGGGGGGGTTTTAAGGATACGCAGTATTTT | . | TRBD2 | TRBJ2-3 | TRBV29-1
CASSLNSQGGNEKLFF | TGTGCCAGCAGCTTAAATTCGCAGGGCGGCAATGAAAAACTGTTTTTT | . | . | TRBJ1-4 | TRBV7-6
CASSETAVWGETQYF | TGTGCCAGCAGTGAAACGGCAGTATGGGGGGAGACCCAGTACTTC | once | . | TRBJ2-5 | TRBV2
CASSNHGGRGVYGYTF | TGTGCCAGCAGCAATCATGGAGGCAGGGGTGTCTATGGCTACACCTTC | few | . | TRBJ1-2 | TRBV6-2/TRBV6-3
CASSLGYRGYTF | TGTGCCAGCAGCTTGGGGTACCGCGGCTACACCTTC | . | . | TRBJ1-2 | TRBV5-8
CASSLVGASTDTQYF | TGCGCCAGCAGCTTGGTGGGTGCTAGCACAGATACGCAGTATTTT | . | . | TRBJ2-3 | TRBV5-1
CASSSTGGITF | TGTGCCAGCAGTTCAACAGGGGGCATCACCTTC | . | TRBD1 | TRBJ1-2 | TRBV6-5
CASSYLGLYEQYF | TGTGCCAGCAGTTACCTGGGATTATACGAGCAGTACTTC | few | . | TRBJ2-7 | TRBV6-2/TRBV6-3
CASSQVAGAVPGELFF | TGCGCCAGCAGCCAAGTGGCGGGAGCTGTCCCCGGGGAGCTGTTTTTT | . | TRBD2 | TRBJ2-2 | TRBV4-3
CASSPEGVSPGNTIYF | TGTGCCAGCTCACCAGAGGGGGTATCTCCTGGAAACACCATATATTTT | . | . | TRBJ1-3 | TRBV18
CASTYPPGTSGVTDTQYF | TGTGCCAGCACCTACCCACCAGGGACTAGCGGGGTTACAGATACGCAGTATTTT | few | TRBD2 | TRBJ2-3 | TRBV28
CAWIRSGRVNTGELFF | TGTGCCTGGATCCGTAGCGGGAGAGTGAACACCGGGGAGCTGTTTTTT | . | TRBD2 | TRBJ2-2 | TRBV30
CASSLSGGSYNEQFF | TGTGCCAGCAGCCTCAGCGGAGGCTCCTACAATGAGCAGTTCTTC | few | . | TRBJ2-1 | TRBV3-1/TRBV3-2
CASSEFVEGDTQYF | TGTGCCAGCAGCGAATTTGTAGAGGGAGATACGCAGTATTTT | . | . | TRBJ2-3 | TRBV7-9
CASTFQPSPSSGNTIYF | TGTGCCAGCACTTTCCAGCCTAGTCCGTCTTCTGGAAACACCATATATTTT | . | . | TRBJ1-3 | TRBV2
CASSPAGETNTGELFF | TGTGCCAGTAGTCCGGCGGGTGAAACAAACACCGGGGAGCTGTTTTTT | once | . | TRBJ2-2 | TRBV19
CASSQPQGNEQFF | TGTGCCAGCAGCCAGCCACAGGGCAATGAGCAGTTCTTC | . | . | TRBJ2-1 | TRBV3-1/TRBV3-2
CAWTPASNQPQHF | TGTGCCTGGACCCCCGCTAGCAATCAGCCCCAGCATTTT | . | . | TRBJ1-5 | TRBV30
CASSPTGPSMVPQHF | TGTGCCAGTAGTCCGACGGGGCCCAGCATGGTGCCCCAGCATTTT | . | . | TRBJ1-5 | TRBV19
CASSSYLAGTFTDTQYF | TGTGCCAGCAGTTCTTATCTAGCGGGGACATTCACAGATACGCAGTATTTT | . | TRBD2 | TRBJ2-3 | TRBV6-2/TRBV6-3
CASSFSGARGTEKLFF | TGTGCCAGCAGTTTTTCCGGGGCGCGGGGTACGGAAAAACTGTTTTTT | . | . | TRBJ1-4 | TRBV27
CASSVKDRSSNEQFF | TGTGCCAGCAGCGTAAAGGACAGAAGCTCCAATGAGCAGTTCTTC | . | . | TRBJ2-1 | TRBV9
CASSLGGWGTDTQYF | TGTGCCAGCAGTTTAGGGGGGTGGGGCACAGATACGCAGTATTTT | few | . | TRBJ2-3 | TRBV27
CASSLTSGHSTDTQYF | TGTGCCAGCAGCTTAACTTCGGGACATAGCACAGATACGCAGTATTTT | . | . | TRBJ2-3 | TRBV7-3
CASSLSTLRGFEKLFF | TGTGCCAGCAGCCTAAGCACTCTTAGGGGATTTGAAAAACTGTTTTTT | . | . | TRBJ1-4 | TRBV3-1/TRBV3-2
CATRGRAGEKLFF | TGTGCCACTCGGGGGAGAGCTGGGGAAAAACTGTTTTTT | . | . | TRBJ1-4 | TRBV7-9
CASRGTTDTQYF | TGTGCCAGCAGGGGGACCACCGATACGCAGTATTTT | . | . | TRBJ2-3 | TRBV2
CASSLGQGAPDTQYF | TGTGCCAGCAGCTTAGGACAGGGGGCACCAGATACGCAGTATTTT | . | TRBD1 | TRBJ2-3 | TRBV13
CASLTLTGVVYEQYF | TGTGCCAGCTTGACACTGACGGGGGTGGTCTACGAGCAGTACTTC | few | . | TRBJ2-7 | TRBV6-5
CASSWAVGQGTPIKYF | . | few | . | TRBJ2-7 | TRBV5-4
CASNWGRNNQPQHF | TGTGCCAGTAACTGGGGTAGGAACAATCAGCCCCAGCATTTT | . | . | TRBJ1-5 | TRBV19
CSASGAAEQFF | TGCAGTGCTAGTGGGGCTGCTGAGCAGTTCTTC | . | . | TRBJ2-1 | TRBV20-1